This T cell receptor (beta chain) derives from a study of cytomegalovirus exposure and HLA in healthy donors. Broader study findings: Common viral pathogens (according to a later analysis) appeared linked to several of the most significant clusters. Across donors, most TCRs were seen rarely, yet some public ones were widespread.

In the PCR, 60 Vbeta and 13 Jbeta primers were used. Libraries were prepared by immunoSEQ multiplex PCR; TCRdb keeps only in-frame clonotypes and omits some of them. The data contain 150,000 to 200,000 clones, 70% to 90% of them seen just once; the ten biggest clones take up approximately 2.2%. Germline V gene data show CDR1 as SGDLS and CDR2 as YYNGEE. The V gene end was trimmed by 3 bases and the J gene end by 5 bases; junction bases not matched to a gene: 7. The CDR3 is 14 residues long. As regards this clone: The antigen is not known.

The receptor was isolated from a woman between 45 and 60 years old in good health and CMV-seronegative. The sequencing sample was made of PBMCs. The chain joins TRBV9 to TRBJ2-5, with 7 bases that match TRBD2. The CDR3 loop is CASSAWGGSETQYF. The CDR3 region has the DNA TGTGCCAGCAGCGCATGGGGCGGGAGCGAGACCCAGTACTTC.